The next 8 T cell receptor beta chains were all read from a single sample in a study of CD8+CD57+ T cells in acquired aplastic anemia (dated by TCRdb to 2016 to 2019). Expansion of CD8+CD57+ cells had been shown by flow cytometry in the patients chosen for sequencing. Sequencer: Illumina HiSeq 2000. Profiling of TCR beta VDJ combinations and CDR3 sequences used genomic DNA as the template. The raw public reads went through TCRdb reprocessing: fastp at Q25, MiXCR clone calling, in-frame beta chains kept. Every CDR3 protein is listed once, alongside the most common genes and DNA of its rows. This sample is represented by fewer than 250,000 distinct CDR3 sequences; around half of them were singletons. In total, the top ten clones hold 7% to 9.5% of the sample. The material sequenced was sorted CD4+, CD8+, or CD8+CD57+ T cells (not recorded which) from PBMCs. Receptors originate from a human donor with aplastic anemia.

About this clonotype itself: This may stem from a read error, because a much larger clone lies one nucleotide away. The chain carries TRBV4-1 and TRBJ1-1; possibly TRBD1 for D (6 bases). This CDR3 comprises 15 residues. Germline CDR1 MGHRA, CDR2 YSYEKL. The CDR3 DNA follows: TGCGCCAGCAGCCAGGCAGGGGATTTGGGCACTAAAGCTTTCTTT. Protein: CASSQAGDLGTKAFF.

The V call is TRBV7-8, the J call TRBJ2-5; 7 positions match TRBD1. V lost 4 bases to trimming and J lost 9 bases; unmatched junction nucleotides: 11. This CDR3 spans 14 amino acids. CDR1 SGHVS and CDR2 FQNEAQ come from the germline V gene. The CDR3 DNA reads TGTGCCAGCAGCTCAGACAGGGTCAATCAGCCCCAGTACTTC. Translated: CASSSDRVNQPQYF.

The chain combines TRBV20-1 with TRBJ2-5; maybe TRBD2 (5 bases). The length of the CDR3 is 12 residues. Looked up from germline, CDR1 is DFQATT and CDR2 is SNEGSKA (reference sequence). V lost 4 bases and J lost 3, with 9 bases in between. The CDR3 coding sequence is TGCAGTGCTAATGGGAGAGAAGAGACCCAGTACTTC. Protein: CSANGREETQYF.

This clonotype was recorded at least ten times. V gene TRBV6-5 combines with J gene TRBJ1-1; a possible D gene is TRBD1 (5 bases). The CDR3 totals 12 residues. Between the trimmed V and J ends, which lost 3 bases and 4 bases, there was a span of 6 bases. Germline values: CDR1 MNHEY, CDR2 SVGAGI. The CDR3 here is CASSYGTTEAFF. DNA of the CDR3: TGTGCCAGCAGTTATGGGACCACTGAAGCTTTCTTT.

The chain employs TRBV4-3 and TRBJ1-3; D remains ambiguous. This CDR3 contains 14 residues. V dropped 0 bases and J dropped 5 bases, with 8 bases sitting between them. CDR1 is LGHNA and CDR2 is YSLEER in the germline V gene. The CDR3 loop is CASSQDGGRNTIYF. The CDR3 DNA reads TGCGCCAGCAGCCAAGACGGCGGAAGAAACACCATATATTTT.

This clonotype showed up many times. The chain has TRBV6-5 and TRBJ2-7, with D possibly TRBD1 on 6 matching bases. V was trimmed by 2 bases and J by 6 bases, leaving 8 bases between them. The CDR3 is made up of 12 amino acids. The V gene's germline CDR1 is MNHEY and CDR2 SVGAGI. The CDR3 DNA follows: TGTGCCAGCAGTTACGACAGGAGCGAGCAGTACTTC. Its translation is CASSYDRSEQYF.

This clonotype was counted between two and nine times. The V gene is TRBV6-7, the J gene TRBJ1-3; TRBD1 might be the D (6 bases). TRBV6-7 qualifies as an ORF whose function is uncertain. Deletions cut 8 bases from V and 0 bases from J, with 14 bases between. This CDR3 comprises 15 residues. The CDR3 loop is CASAAGTNSGNTIYF. The CDR3 DNA follows: TGTGCCAGCGCCGCCGGGACAAACTCTGGAAACACCATATATTTT.

The gene calls are TRBV29-1 and TRBJ2-6; unclear D gene. Germline CDR1 and CDR2: SQVTM and ANQGSEA. The germline V and J ends were trimmed by 4 bases and 1 base, with 8 bases remaining between them. This CDR3 contains 14 residues. CDR3 coding DNA: TGCAGCGTTGTATCGGGTTCTGGGGCCAACGTCCTGACTTTC. Amino acid sequence: CSVVSGSGANVLTF.